This is a list of T cell receptor beta chains from one sample in a study of blood T cell repertoires in COVID-19. Using immunoSEQ multiplex PCR, the repertoire was profiled, and TCRdb retains in-frame clones only, with some absent. The table lists about 25,000 clones, around 82% of them singletons. Sequenced input: peripheral blood. All receptors derive from an elderly man with active or convalescent COVID-19. The CDR3 runs from the conserved cysteine through the conserved F or W. A D gene is named only where the DNA matches it firmly. Clone size is given for some rows only: seen once, a few or many times, or a class if the clone is expanded.

V gene	J gene	clone size	D gene	CDR3 DNA	CDR3 protein
TRBV11-3	TRBJ2-1	.	TRBD2	TGTGCCAGCAGCCCGGGACTAGCAAGATACAATGAGCAGTTCTTC	CASSPGLARYNEQFF
TRBV6-5	TRBJ1-5	.	TRBD1	TGTGCCAGCAGCGGACAGGGGGCTCGACAGCCCCAGCATTTT	CASSGQGARQPQHF
TRBV24-1	TRBJ2-5	.	TRBD2	TGTGCCACCAGTGCCCTACTAGCGGGAGTAGGAGAGACCCAGTACTTC	CATSALLAGVGETQYF
TRBV18	TRBJ1-4	.	TRBD1	TGTGCCAGCTCATCAAGGACAGGGGATGAAGAGGAAAAACTGTTTTTT	CASSSRTGDEEEKLFF
TRBV5-8	TRBJ1-2	.	.	TGTGCCAGCAGCCTCGGGGGTTCTAACTATGGCTACACCTTC	CASSLGGSNYGYTF
TRBV6-6	TRBJ2-5	.	.	TGTGCCAGCAGCACGACAGTTCCCGGAGAGACCCAGTACTTC	CASSTTVPGETQYF
TRBV5-1	TRBJ1-3	.	TRBD1	TGCGCCAGCAGCCTAGGACAGGGCTTCGGAAACACCATATATTTT	CASSLGQGFGNTIYF
TRBV6-1	TRBJ1-3	once	.	TGTGCCAGCAGTGAATATATCTCTGGAAACACCATATATTTT	CASSEYISGNTIYF
TRBV2	TRBJ1-2	.	.	TGTGCCAGCAAGGAGGGAGGGGTGGTTGATGGCTACACCTTC	CASKEGGVVDGYTF
TRBV29-1	TRBJ1-1	.	.	TGCAGCGTTGGGTCAGTGAACACTGAAGCTTTCTTT	CSVGSVNTEAFF
TRBV9	TRBJ1-4	.	.	TGTGCCAGCAGCGTAGATCGGGGATACGTTGAAAAACTGTTTTTT	CASSVDRGYVEKLFF
TRBV27	TRBJ1-1	.	.	TGTGCCAGCAAACGTAATGACTACTGGGAGATGAACACTGAAGCTTTCTTT	CASKRNDYWEMNTEAFF
TRBV27	TRBJ2-5	.	.	TGTGCCAGCAGTTCCCTCCATGCGGAGACCCAGTACTTC	CASSSLHAETQYF
TRBV18	TRBJ1-4	.	TRBD1	TGTGCCAGCTCACCAACCCCGGGACAGGAAGCAACTAATGAAAAACTGTTTTTT	CASSPTPGQEATNEKLFF
TRBV9	TRBJ2-1	.	TRBD2	TGTGCCAGCACCCCGGGGGGACTAGCGGATGGTGAGCAGTTCTTC	CASTPGGLADGEQFF
TRBV5-1	TRBJ2-5	.	TRBD2	TGCGCCAGCAACAGCGGGGATACTCAAGAGACCCAGTACTTC	CASNSGDTQETQYF
TRBV5-6	TRBJ1-5	.	.	TGTGCCAGCAGCTTGTTTGGGGCTACGAGCAATCAGCCCCAGCATTTT	CASSLFGATSNQPQHF
TRBV7-3	TRBJ2-5	.	TRBD1	TGTGCCAGCGCCAGGGACAGCCAAGAGACCCAGTACTTC	CASARDSQETQYF
TRBV5-8	TRBJ2-1	.	.	TGTGCCAGCAGCCAGCAGGGGTATGAGCAGTTCTTC	CASSQQGYEQFF
TRBV18	TRBJ1-5	few	.	TGTGCCAGCTCACCCGACCAGGGTCAGCCCCAGCATTTT	CASSPDQGQPQHF
TRBV18	TRBJ2-7	.	TRBD1	TGTGCCAGCTCACCGGGACAGGGGGCCTACGAGCAGTACTTC	CASSPGQGAYEQYF
TRBV27	TRBJ2-7	.	.	TGTGCCAGCAGTTTCCGAGGGCCCGGGCGGGAGCAGTACTTC	CASSFRGPGREQYF
TRBV28	TRBJ2-7	.	.	TGTGCCACCCGCAGGGGAGGGACAGGCTACCAACCCTACGAGCAGTACTTC	CATRRGGTGYQPYEQYF
TRBV18	TRBJ1-6	.	TRBD1	TGTGCCAGCTCCCTCGGGACAGGGTTGAATTCACCCCTCCACTTT	CASSLGTGLNSPLHF
TRBV5-1	TRBJ2-3	.	.	TGCGCCAGCAGCGGGTCTCGGGGAGGCACAGATACGCAGTATTTT	CASSGSRGGTDTQYF